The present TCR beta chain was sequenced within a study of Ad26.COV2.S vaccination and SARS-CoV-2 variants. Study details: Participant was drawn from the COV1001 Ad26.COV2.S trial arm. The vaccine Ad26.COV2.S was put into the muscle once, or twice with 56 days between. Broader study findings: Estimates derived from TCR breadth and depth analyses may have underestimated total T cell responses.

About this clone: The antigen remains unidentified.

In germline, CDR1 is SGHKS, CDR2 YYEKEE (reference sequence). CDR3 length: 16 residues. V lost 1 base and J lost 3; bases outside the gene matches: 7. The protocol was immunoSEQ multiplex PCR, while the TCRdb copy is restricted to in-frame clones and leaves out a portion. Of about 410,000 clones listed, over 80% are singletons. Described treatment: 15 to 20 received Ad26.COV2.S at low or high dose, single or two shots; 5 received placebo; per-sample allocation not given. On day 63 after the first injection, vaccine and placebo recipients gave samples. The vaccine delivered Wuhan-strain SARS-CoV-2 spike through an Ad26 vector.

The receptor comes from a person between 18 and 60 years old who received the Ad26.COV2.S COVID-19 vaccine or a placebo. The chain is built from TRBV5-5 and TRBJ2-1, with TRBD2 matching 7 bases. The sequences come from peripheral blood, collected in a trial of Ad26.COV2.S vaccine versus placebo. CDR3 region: CASSLSASGDYNEQFF. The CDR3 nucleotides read TGTGCCAGCAGCTTGTCTGCTAGCGGAGACTACAATGAGCAGTTCTTC. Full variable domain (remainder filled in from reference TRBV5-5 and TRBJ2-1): DAGVTQSPTHLIKTRGQQVTLRCSPISGHKSVSWYQQVLGQGPQFIFQYYEKEERGRGNFPDRFSARQFPNYSSELNVNALLLGDSALYLCASSLSASGDYNEQFFGPGTRLTVL.